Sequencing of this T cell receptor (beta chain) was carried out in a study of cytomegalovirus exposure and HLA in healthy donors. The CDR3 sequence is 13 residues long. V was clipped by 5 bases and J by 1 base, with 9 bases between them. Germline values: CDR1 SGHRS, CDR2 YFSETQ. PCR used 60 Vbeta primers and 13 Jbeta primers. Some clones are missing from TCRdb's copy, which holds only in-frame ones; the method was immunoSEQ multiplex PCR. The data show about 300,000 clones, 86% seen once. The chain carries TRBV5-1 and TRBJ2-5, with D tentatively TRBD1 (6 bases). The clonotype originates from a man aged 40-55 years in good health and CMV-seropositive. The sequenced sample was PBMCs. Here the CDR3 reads CASRGTSQETQYF. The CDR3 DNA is TGCGCCAGCAGAGGGACATCCCAAGAGACCCAGTACTTC.